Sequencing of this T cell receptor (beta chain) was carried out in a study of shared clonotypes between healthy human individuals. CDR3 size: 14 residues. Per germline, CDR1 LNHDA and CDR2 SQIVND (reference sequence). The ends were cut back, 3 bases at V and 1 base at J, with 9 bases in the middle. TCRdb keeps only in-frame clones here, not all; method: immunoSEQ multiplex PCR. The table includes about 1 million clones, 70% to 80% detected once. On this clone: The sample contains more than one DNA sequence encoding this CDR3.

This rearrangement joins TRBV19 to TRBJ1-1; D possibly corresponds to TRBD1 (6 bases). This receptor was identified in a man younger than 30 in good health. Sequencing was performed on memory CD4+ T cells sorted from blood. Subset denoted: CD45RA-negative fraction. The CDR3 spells CASSIQGRNTEAFF. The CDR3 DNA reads TGTGCCAGTAGTATCCAGGGGAGGAACACTGAAGCTTTCTTT.